This TCR beta chain was observed in a study of OX40 agonist ivuxolimab in advanced cancers. The germline V gene encodes CDR1 MNHNY and CDR2 SVGAGI (reference sequence). Trimming pared 8 bases from V and 5 bases from J, leaving 10 bases between. The CDR3 length is 13 residues. The data were produced by immunoSEQ multiplex PCR, yet TCRdb's version contains in-frame clones alone and is incomplete. Of tens of thousands of clones in the sample, around 84% were seen once. This TCR was sampled from an adult with an advanced solid tumor such as melanoma, head and neck, liver or kidney cancer. This specimen consisted of CD4+ or CD8+ T cells sorted from blood, obtained in a trial of the OX40 agonist ivuxolimab. This sequence joins TRBV6-6 and TRBJ1-6, with D possibly being TRBD1 (5 bases). The CDR3 nucleotides read TGTGCCAGCCTGCGGGGGAATAATTCACCCCTCCACTTT. It is translated as CASLRGNNSPLHF.